These 8 T cell receptor beta chains were all obtained from the same sample, sequenced in a study of cytomegalovirus exposure and HLA in healthy donors. Primers for the PCR totalled 60 Vbeta and 13 Jbeta. Generated by immunoSEQ multiplex PCR, the TCRdb table keeps only in-frame clones and is missing some. The profile covers 150,000 to 200,000 clones, with roughly four fifths appearing a single time and roughly 6% taken by the ten largest. Specimen: PBMCs. These receptors were taken from a woman aged 45-65 years in good health and CMV-seropositive.

This clone was picked up a small number of times. This CDR3 is also generated by other DNA sequences in the sample. The chain employs TRBV7-6 and TRBJ2-3; tentative D call: TRBD2 (5 bases). The germline CDR1 and CDR2 sequences are SGHVS and FNYEAQ. Trimming stripped 5 bases from V and 3 bases from J, with 12 bases between. The CDR3 contains 14 residues. CDR3 residues: CASSLSGRTDTQYF. The DNA of the CDR3 is TGTGCCAGCAGCCTCAGCGGAAGGACAGATACGCAGTATTTT.

The chain uses TRBV29-1 and TRBJ2-1; TRBD1 matches at 7 bases. Trimming at V came to 6 bases and at J to 6 bases, leaving 8 bases not matched to a gene. Germline CDR1 SQVTM, CDR2 ANQGSEA. CDR3 length: 13 residues. The CDR3 sequence is CSVVGTGANEQFF. The CDR3 nucleotides are TGCAGCGTAGTAGGTACAGGGGCCAATGAGCAGTTCTTC.

The chain carries TRBV5-1 and TRBJ2-2; 9 bases line up with TRBD1. The ends lost 5 bases at V and 6 bases at J; junction bases unmatched: 8. The germline V gene encodes CDR1 SGHRS and CDR2 YFSETQ. CDR3 length: 15 amino acids. CDR3 amino acids: CASRDDRGMAGELFF. CDR3 in DNA: TGCGCCAGCAGGGACGACAGGGGGATGGCCGGGGAGCTGTTTTTT.

The chain is built from TRBV27 and TRBJ2-7, with TRBD1 as a possible D gene (6 bases). Germline-derived CDR1 and CDR2 are MNHEY and SMNVEV (reference sequence). There are 14 residues in the CDR3. Trimming left V 5 bases short and J 4 bases short, with 15 bases between. Written as DNA, the CDR3 is TGTGCCAGCAGTACGCCCGGGACACAATACGAGCAGTACTTC. Amino acids: CASSTPGTQYEQYF.

The chain employs TRBV6-1 and TRBJ2-1; D call uncertain. Germline CDR1 is MNHNS and CDR2 is SASEGT. CDR3 size: 13 residues. V gave up 11 bases and J gave up 0 bases, with 11 bases separating them. CDR3 nucleotides: TGTGCCTCCAGACACCCCTCCTACAATGAGCAGTTCTTC. Encoded protein: CASRHPSYNEQFF.

The CDR3, as DNA: TGTGCCAGCAGCCGACAGGTTGTCACCGGGGAGCTGTTTTTT. It is translated as CASSRQVVTGELFF. V gene TRBV6-5 combines with J gene TRBJ2-2; TRBD1 is a possible D gene (6 bases). The germline V gene encodes CDR1 MNHEY and CDR2 SVGAGI. The CDR3 has 14 amino acids. V was trimmed by 6 bases and J by 4 bases, leaving 12 bases between them.

This chain joins TRBV7-9 and TRBJ2-5; TRBD1 might be the D (5 bases). This CDR3 spans 16 amino acids. The V end lost 2 bases, the J end lost 0 bases, and 13 bases lay between the germline ends. The V gene's germline CDR1 is SEHNR and CDR2 FQNEAQ (reference sequence). This CDR3 is CASSLKGVRDQETQYF. CDR3 DNA: TGTGCCAGCAGCTTAAAAGGGGTCAGGGACCAAGAGACCCAGTACTTC.

The chain couples TRBV9 to TRBJ2-7; a possible D gene is TRBD1 (6 bases). The V gene lost 5 bases and the J gene lost 10 bases, with 13 bases spanning the gap. Germline V gene lookup returns CDR1 SGDLS and CDR2 YYNGEE. This CDR3 contains 11 residues. The DNA of the CDR3 is TGTGCCAGCAGGCGTATCAGGGGCCAGTACTTC. As protein: CASRRIRGQYF.